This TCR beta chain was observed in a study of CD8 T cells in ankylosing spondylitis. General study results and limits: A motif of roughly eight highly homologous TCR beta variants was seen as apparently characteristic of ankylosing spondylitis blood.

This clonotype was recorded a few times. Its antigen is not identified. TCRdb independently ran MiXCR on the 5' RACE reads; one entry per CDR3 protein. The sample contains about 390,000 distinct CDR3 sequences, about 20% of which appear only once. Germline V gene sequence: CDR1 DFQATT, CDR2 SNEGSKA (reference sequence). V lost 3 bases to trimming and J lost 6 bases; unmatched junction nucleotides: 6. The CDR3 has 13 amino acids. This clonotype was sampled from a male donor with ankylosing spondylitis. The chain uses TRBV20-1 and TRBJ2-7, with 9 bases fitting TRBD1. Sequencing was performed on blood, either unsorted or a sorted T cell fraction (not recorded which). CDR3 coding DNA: TGCAGTGCTAGCCCGGACAGGGGTTTCGAGCAGTACTTC. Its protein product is CSASPDRGFEQYF.